This T cell receptor (beta chain) was identified during a study of OX40 agonist ivuxolimab in advanced cancers. About the research overall: Patients took ivuxolimab, an agonistic anti-OX40 (CD134) antibody.

On this clone: Its antigen is undetermined.

There are 16 residues in the CDR3. V shed 3 bases and J shed 1 base, with 13 bases lying between them. Germline values: CDR1 MDHEN, CDR2 SYDVKM. Measured with immunoSEQ multiplex PCR; TCRdb has only the in-frame clones, and not every one. Of approximately 55,000 clones listed, approximately 84% are singletons. Blood got drawn at baseline, again on cycle 4 day 1, and then on cycle 7 day 1. Findings of the study overall: The work left the antigen specificity of expanded peripheral T cells undetermined.

V usage is TRBV28 and J usage is TRBJ2-4, with TRBD2 as a possible D gene (6 bases). The specimen was CD4+ or CD8+ T cells sorted from blood, collected in a trial of the OX40 agonist ivuxolimab. This TCR derives from an adult with an advanced solid tumor such as melanoma, head and neck, liver or kidney cancer. The chain's CDR3 is CASSLAGSGAKNIQYF. In DNA, the CDR3 is TGTGCCAGCAGTTTGGCGGGGAGTGGGGCCAAAAACATTCAGTACTTC.